This T cell receptor beta chain was found in a study of early T cells in non-severe SARS-CoV-2 infection. Across the whole study: Bulk RNA taken from unsorted whole blood was sequenced, leaving chains unpaired.

Overall study findings and caveats: CD4 and private specificities were missed by VDJdb matching, which favored anti-spike CD8 responses.

The CDR3 is made up of 13 amino acids. Germline CDR1 is DFQATT and CDR2 is SNEGSKA (reference sequence). V lost 5 bases, J lost 0 bases, and 9 bases lay in between. Turning to this clonotype: What it recognizes is unknown.

Unique molecular identifiers were affixed to single, distinct cDNA molecules. From the 5' RACE reads, TCRdb called clonotypes with MiXCR, one entry per CDR3 protein. This sample has over 30,000 distinct CDR3 sequences, with around 5% found just once. The material sequenced was whole blood. This clonotype was obtained from an adult who was a healthcare worker with PCR-confirmed SARS-CoV-2 infection or an uninfected control (not recorded which). This chain links TRBV20-1 with TRBJ2-3; D unclear. The CDR3 coding sequence is TGCAGTGCTCCGCTGGGCAGCACAGATACGCAGTATTTT. Amino acids: CSAPLGSTDTQYF.